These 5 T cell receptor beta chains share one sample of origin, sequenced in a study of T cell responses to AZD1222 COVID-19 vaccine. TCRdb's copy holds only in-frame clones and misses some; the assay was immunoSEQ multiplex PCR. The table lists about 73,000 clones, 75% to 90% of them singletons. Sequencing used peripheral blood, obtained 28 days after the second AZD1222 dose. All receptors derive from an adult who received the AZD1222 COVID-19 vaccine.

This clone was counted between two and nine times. CDR3 sequence: CASSSTGAGTGYTF. The CDR3 coding sequence is TGCGCCAGCAGCTCCACAGGGGCAGGGACTGGCTACACCTTC. The chain has TRBV5-1 and TRBJ1-2, with 7 bases matching TRBD1. CDR1 is SGHRS, CDR2 YFSETQ, per germline. The CDR3 covers 14 residues. Unmatched junction bases numbered 9, after V lost 3 bases and J lost 7 bases.

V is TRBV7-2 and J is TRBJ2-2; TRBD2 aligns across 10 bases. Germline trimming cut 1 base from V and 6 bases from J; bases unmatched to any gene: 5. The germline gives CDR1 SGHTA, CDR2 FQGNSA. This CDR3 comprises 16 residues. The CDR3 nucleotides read TGTGCCAGCAGCTTAGGAGCTAGCGGGGGTGCCGGGGAGCTGTTTTTT. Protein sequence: CASSLGASGGAGELFF. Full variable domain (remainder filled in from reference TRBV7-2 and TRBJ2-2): GAGVSQSPSNKVTEKGKDVELRCDPISGHTALYWYRQSLGQGLEFLIYFQGNSAPDKSGLPSDRFSAERTGGSVSTLTIQRTQQEDSAVYLCASSLGASGGAGELFFGEGSRLTVL.

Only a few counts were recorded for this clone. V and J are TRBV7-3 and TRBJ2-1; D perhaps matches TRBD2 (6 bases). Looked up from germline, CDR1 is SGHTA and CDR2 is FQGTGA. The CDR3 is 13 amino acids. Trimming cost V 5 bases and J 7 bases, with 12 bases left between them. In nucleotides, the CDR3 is TGTGCCAGCAGCCAGATTGGAGGGAATGAGCAGTTCTTC. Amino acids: CASSQIGGNEQFF.

CDR3: CASSQVQPGTGISYEQYF. CDR3 bases: TGTGCCAGCAGCCAAGTCCAACCGGGGACAGGGATCTCCTACGAGCAGTACTTC. This rearrangement joins TRBV4-2 to TRBJ2-7; 9 bases are a match to TRBD1. The V gene end was trimmed by 1 base and the J gene end by 0 bases; junction bases not matched to a gene: 10. CDR3 length: 18 residues. Germline-derived CDR1 and CDR2 are LGHNA and YNFKEQ.

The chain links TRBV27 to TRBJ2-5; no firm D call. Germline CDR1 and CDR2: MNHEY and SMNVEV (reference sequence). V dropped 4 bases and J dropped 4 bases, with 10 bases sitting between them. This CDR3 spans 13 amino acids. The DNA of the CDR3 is TGTGCCAGCAGTTATAGGATCCGAGAGACCCAGTACTTC. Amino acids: CASSYRIRETQYF.